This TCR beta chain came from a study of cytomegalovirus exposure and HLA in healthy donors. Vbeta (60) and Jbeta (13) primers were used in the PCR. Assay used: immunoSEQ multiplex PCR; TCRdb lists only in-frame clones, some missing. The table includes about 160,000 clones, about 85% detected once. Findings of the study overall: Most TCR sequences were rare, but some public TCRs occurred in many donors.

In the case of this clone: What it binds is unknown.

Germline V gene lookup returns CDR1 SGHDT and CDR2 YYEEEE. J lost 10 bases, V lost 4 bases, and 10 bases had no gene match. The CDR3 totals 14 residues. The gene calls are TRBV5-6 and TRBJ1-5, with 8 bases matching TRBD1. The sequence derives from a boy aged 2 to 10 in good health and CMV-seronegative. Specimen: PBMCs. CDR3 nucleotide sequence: TGTGCCAGCAGCCTTGCCAGCGGACAGGGCCCCCAGCATTTT. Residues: CASSLASGQGPQHF.